This section outlines one T cell receptor (beta chain) sequence together with its context. The target antigen is unknown. The source of the sample is a study of OX40 agonist ivuxolimab in advanced cancers. Study-wide results and caveats: The investigators did not determine what antigen specificity the expanded peripheral T cells had.

The CDR3 runs to 11 residues. Trimming cost V 5 bases and J 0 bases, with 4 bases left between them. The germline gives CDR1 DFQATT, CDR2 SNEGSKA (reference sequence). Sequencing used immunoSEQ multiplex PCR; TCRdb keeps in-frame clones, though not all of them. The table has some 44,000 clones, approximately 83% seen once. Specimen: CD4+ or CD8+ T cells sorted from blood, collected in a trial of the OX40 agonist ivuxolimab. The TCR originated in an adult with an advanced solid tumor such as melanoma, head and neck, liver or kidney cancer. The gene calls are TRBV20-1 and TRBJ1-1, with no clear D. CDR3 sequence reads: CSARVNTEAFF. The CDR3 DNA follows: TGCAGTGCTCGAGTGAACACTGAAGCTTTCTTT.